The 19 T cell receptor beta chains given below trace back to one sample, sequenced in a study of CXCR3-negative and CXCR3-positive naive CD8 T cells. Libraries were UMI-labeled 5' RACE TRB cDNA. TCRdb reanalyzed the 5' RACE reads, giving one entry per CDR3 protein sequence and no DNA. The ten top clones account for less than 0.55%, within a sample of some 130,000 distinct CDR3 sequences. Sequencing was done on a sample of naive CXCR3- CD8+ T cells from blood. Subset given: CD45RO-CCR7+CD27+CD95- naive CD8+ T cells lacking CXCR3 (TNR3-). These receptors all come from a human donor in good health. Some clones in this sample may be carry-over from other donors' samples.

This rearrangement joins TRBV20-1 to TRBJ2-1; TCRdb picks TRBD2, but there is no DNA to check that call. The CDR3 has 21 residues. Germline V gene lookup returns CDR1 DFQATT and CDR2 SNEGSKA (reference sequence). This chain's CDR3 is CSARDRYGSGGNLASYNEQFF.

The chain joins TRBV5-1 to TRBJ1-1; the D gene TCRdb calls, TRBD1, cannot be checked with no DNA. Per germline, CDR1 SGHRS and CDR2 YFSETQ. The CDR3 runs 14 residues. This chain's CDR3 is CASSFAGGKAEAFF.

This chain's CDR3 is CASSIPGTGDGEQYF. The chain couples TRBV12-3 or TRBV12-4 to TRBJ2-7; TCRdb proposes TRBD1, but this gene call is untestable without DNA. The CDR3 sequence is 15 residues long.

The chain recombines TRBV6-6 with TRBJ2-7; lacking DNA, the TRBD1 call made by TCRdb goes unchecked. The CDR3 is 16 residues long. CDR1 and CDR2 (germline): MNHNY, SVGAGI (reference sequence). CDR3 in amino acids: CASPCEKKQGTYEQYF.

The chain has TRBV29-1 and TRBJ2-7; TCRdb outputs TRBD1, but without DNA this stays unchecked. This CDR3 has 11 amino acids. Germline V lookup: CDR1 SQVTM, CDR2 ANQGSEA. The chain's CDR3 is CSGQGVHEQYF.

The J gene is TRBJ1-3, the V gene TRBV4-3. This CDR3 is 16 amino acids long. Germline CDR1 reads LGHNA; CDR2 reads YSLEER. The CDR3 reads CASSQDRAFSGNTIYF.

The rearrangement joins TRBV12-3 or TRBV12-4 to TRBJ2-7; TCRdb calls TRBD1, which cannot be checked without DNA. There are 14 residues in the CDR3. This CDR3 is CASSFWQGAKKQYF.

V is TRBV21-1 and J is TRBJ1-5; TCRdb outputs TRBD1, but without DNA this stays unchecked. TRBV21-1 is labeled a pseudogene. The CDR3 sequence is 16 residues long. CDR3: CASRPTATGANQPQHF.

J is TRBJ2-1 and V is TRBV29-1; TCRdb lists TRBD2, though no DNA is available to test this call. The germline gives CDR1 SQVTM, CDR2 ANQGSEA. The CDR3 consists of 20 residues. CDR3 region: CSVASPTGTSGTGAYNEQFF.

The chain combines TRBV20-1 with TRBJ2-7; TCRdb indicates TRBD1, and absent DNA this call remains unverified. Germline CDR1 and CDR2: DFQATT and SNEGSKA (reference sequence). The CDR3 spans 13 residues. The CDR3: CSATRDTSYEQYF.

The chain joins TRBV15 to TRBJ2-3; the TRBD1 assignment by TCRdb is unverifiable without DNA. Per the germline V gene, CDR1 is LNHNV and CDR2 is YYDKDF (reference sequence). CDR3 length: 16 residues. Here the CDR3 reads CATSSHRQVGTDTQYF.

This chain connects TRBV13 to TRBJ2-7; absent DNA, TCRdb's TRBD2 call cannot be checked. Germline-derived CDR1 and CDR2 are PRHDT and FYEKMQ (reference sequence). The CDR3 covers 14 residues. The CDR3: CASSLRSGNYEQYF.

The rearrangement uses TRBV9 and TRBJ2-7; TCRdb's assignment of TRBD1 cannot be checked, as there is no DNA. The CDR3 consists of 14 residues. Germline V CDR1 and CDR2: SGDLS, YYNGEE. The CDR3 reads CASSVGGDGYEQYF.

The chain uses TRBV11-2 and TRBJ2-7; TCRdb's D call, TRBD1, is unchecked because there is no DNA. Germline V lookup: CDR1 SGHAT, CDR2 FQNNGV. The CDR3 has 17 residues. The CDR3 region is CASSFPPWTGGSYEQYF.

This chain joins TRBV12-3 or TRBV12-4 and TRBJ2-1; TCRdb names TRBD1, which stays unverified in the absence of DNA. This CDR3 comprises 15 residues. CDR3 in amino acids: CASSAPRGRFNEQFF.

This sequence joins TRBV29-1 and TRBJ1-1; as DNA is missing, the TRBD1 call by TCRdb cannot be tested. The germline V gene encodes CDR1 SQVTM and CDR2 ANQGSEA. The CDR3 is made up of 13 amino acids. CDR3 in amino acids: CSVEGVQGFEAFF.

The rearrangement links TRBV7-2 to TRBJ2-1; checking the TCRdb D call of TRBD1 is not possible without DNA. The V gene's germline CDR1 is SGHTA and CDR2 FQGNSA. The CDR3 runs 17 residues. CDR3 amino acids: CASSTSAGQITYNEQFF. The full variable domain, its missing parts supplied by reference TRBV7-2 and TRBJ2-1, is GAGVSQSPSNKVTEKGKDVELRCDPISGHTALYWYRQSLGQGLEFLIYFQGNSAPDKSGLPSDRFSAERTGGSVSTLTIQRTQQEDSAVYLCASSTSAGQITYNEQFFGPGTRLTVL.

The rearrangement links TRBV27 to TRBJ2-3; TCRdb selects TRBD1, and the lack of DNA leaves this call unchecked. This CDR3 is 14 amino acids long. The germline V gene has CDR1 MNHEY and CDR2 SMNVEV (reference sequence). CDR3 region: CASSLLDRAFEKYF.

The chain combines TRBV12-3 or TRBV12-4 with TRBJ2-7; the TCRdb D gene call, TRBD1, has no DNA to confirm it. The CDR3 spans 14 residues. The CDR3: CASSFGTAHYEQYF.